This TCR beta chain originates from a study of memory CD4+ T cells and cytomegalovirus serostatus. The sort gate was single viable CD3+CD4+CD8-CD45RO+ cells for memory CD4+ T cells. Sequenced by immunoSEQ multiplex PCR; TCRdb stores in-frame clones only, minus some. This table holds about 54,000 clones, 70% to 80% found once. Trimming removed 5 bases from V and 5 bases from J; junction bases left unmatched: 10. Germline V gene data show CDR1 as MNHNY and CDR2 as SVGAGI (reference sequence). The CDR3 extends over 15 amino acids. The receptor comes from an adult in good health and CMV-seropositive. Input material: memory CD4+ T cells from blood. V is TRBV6-6 and J is TRBJ2-5; TRBD1 aligns across 8 bases. In DNA form, the CDR3 reads TGTGCCAGCAGTCAGCAGGGGGCGAAGTTGGAGACCCAGTACTTC. It is translated as CASSQQGAKLETQYF.